This T cell receptor (beta chain) originates from a study of T-cell reconstitution after alpha-beta-depleted transplantation in children. The study, taken as a whole, reports: From surviving recipient T cells and thymic progenitors came the high day-60 TCRbeta diversity observed in some patients. Most T-cell counts and diversity one year after the transplant came from T cells that were newly produced. At around two months after transplant, the alpha-beta T cells were reportedly derived from several hundred expanded clones that came from non-depleted graft cells.

With 6 bases clipped from V and 2 bases from J, the junction kept 3 bases outside the gene matches. The CDR3 is 13 residues long. Germline lookup yields CDR1 MNHEY and CDR2 SMNVEV (reference sequence). For TCRbeta, the library was prepared with unique molecular identifiers. TCRdb processed the PCR reads anew with MiXCR; each CDR3 protein has one entry. The sample lists more than 200,000 distinct CDR3 sequences; about 8.7% were seen once. Many counts were recorded for this clonotype. The antigen is undetermined. The gene calls are TRBV27 and TRBJ2-7; 8 nucleotides align to TRBD1. The sequences come from PBMCs, mostly from graft donor cells, collected 360 days after TCRalphabeta/CD19-depleted stem cell transplant. The clonotype was recovered from a male patient aged 2 to 9 who had a stem cell transplant for acute myeloid leukemia, so the T cells may come from the graft donor. The CDR3, as DNA: TGTGCCAGCAGCCGGACAGGGCCCTACGAGCAGTACGTC. The encoded protein is CASSRTGPYEQYV.